These 7 T cell receptor beta chains originate from one sample sequenced in a study of graft-versus-host responses after intestinal transplantation. Assay used: immunoSEQ multiplex PCR; TCRdb lists only in-frame clones, some missing. The sample yields about 91,000 clones, 91% seen once. These receptors are not linked to any known antigen. Sequences were derived from unstimulated CD4+ T cells sorted from spleen or lymph node cells, sampled before transplant. These receptors originate from a human donor who was the organ donor for an intestinal transplant.

The V and J genes are TRBV5-1 and TRBJ1-3, with no clear D. CDR1 and CDR2 from the germline V gene are SGHRS and YFSETQ. The CDR3 contains 16 residues. V lost 0 bases to trimming and J lost 4 bases, with 14 bases between them. The CDR3 sequence is CASSLGHRTSGNTIYF. The CDR3 DNA is TGCGCCAGCAGCTTGGGACACCGGACTTCAGGAAACACCATATATTTT.

This clone was recorded only once. V is TRBV25-1 and J is TRBJ2-1, with a tentative D call TRBD1 (6 bases). The CDR3 runs to 14 residues. From germline, CDR1 is MGHDK and CDR2 SYGVNS. Trimming cost V 3 bases and J 4 bases, with 10 bases left between them. CDR3 sequence reads: CASSEGAQYNEQFF. CDR3 DNA: TGTGCCAGCAGTGAGGGGGCACAATACAATGAGCAGTTCTTC. The variable domain in full, completed from reference TRBV25-1 and TRBJ2-1, reads EADIYQTPRYLVIGTGKKITLECSQTMGHDKMYWYQQDPGMELHLIHYSYGVNSTEKGDLSSESTVSRIRTEHFPLTLESARPSHTSQYLCASSEGAQYNEQFFGPGTRLTVL.

This sequence joins TRBV30 and TRBJ1-5, with D unclear. Trimming pared 2 bases from V and 6 bases from J, leaving 20 bases between. This CDR3 spans 16 amino acids. The germline gives CDR1 GTSNPN, CDR2 SVGIG (reference sequence). CDR3 residues: CAWSLAAGHISQPQHF. The CDR3 coding sequence is TGTGCCTGGAGTTTAGCGGCAGGTCATATAAGTCAGCCCCAGCATTTT.

This chain uses TRBV9 with TRBJ2-5, with 12 bases fitting TRBD2. The V gene end was trimmed by 0 bases and the J gene end by 3 bases; junction bases not matched to a gene: 9. The CDR3 contains 18 residues. The V gene's germline CDR1 is SGDLS and CDR2 YYNGEE. Written as DNA, the CDR3 is TGTGCCAGCAGCGTAGGGGCTAGCGGGAGGGCAGGGGAAGAGACCCAGTACTTC. Translated: CASSVGASGRAGEETQYF.

The chain uses TRBV4-1 and TRBJ2-4, with 9 bases fitting TRBD1. Per germline, CDR1 MGHRA and CDR2 YSYEKL. The V gene end was trimmed by 4 bases and the J gene end by 0 bases; junction bases not matched to a gene: 13. The CDR3 runs 19 residues. The CDR3 spells CASSPGVGTGTLAKNIQYF. The CDR3 nucleotides read TGCGCCAGCAGCCCCGGAGTAGGGACAGGGACTCTAGCCAAAAACATTCAGTACTTC.

This clone has only a few counts. The chain uses TRBV4-1 and TRBJ2-7, with 7 positions matching TRBD2. The CDR3 covers 16 residues. CDR1 and CDR2 (germline): MGHRA, YSYEKL. Trimming removed 4 bases from V and 4 bases from J; junction bases left unmatched: 13. CDR3 amino acids: CASSRNLGGNGYEQYF. In DNA form, the CDR3 reads TGCGCCAGCAGCCGGAACTTGGGGGGGAACGGGTACGAGCAGTACTTC.

In this sample, this clone turned up once. The gene calls are TRBV7-9 and TRBJ2-1; D gene ambiguous. The CDR3 extends over 18 amino acids. The V gene lost 0 bases and the J gene lost 0 bases, with 15 bases spanning the gap. Germline values: CDR1 SEHNR, CDR2 FQNEAQ (reference sequence). As DNA, the CDR3 is TGTGCCAGCAGCTTAGCGTCGGAGTACCGAAGCTCCTACAATGAGCAGTTCTTC. Amino acid sequence: CASSLASEYRSSYNEQFF.